The T cell receptor (beta chain) described here comes from a study of response to subunit inactivated influenza vaccine. A single record per CDR3 protein comes from TCRdb applying MiXCR to the RT-PCR reads. This table has a few hundred thousand distinct CDR3 sequences, about 14% appearing once. General study points: Each seasonal influenza vaccination recruits few new T cells, the authors suggested.

In its sample, this clonotype was seen a few times. What it binds is unknown. The CDR3 consists of 15 residues. Trimming took 6 bases from V and 2 from J, leaving 13 bases between them. CDR1 MGHDK and CDR2 SYGVNS come from the germline V gene. This TCR derives from a man aged 50-59 years who received an inactivated influenza vaccine. The chain uses TRBV25-1 and TRBJ2-2; D is ambiguous. This specimen was PBMCs from blood, taken roughly 13 days after vaccination. CDR3 sequence (DNA): TGTGCCAGCAGCTCCTTTGCGTTTAACACCGGGGAGCTGTTTTTT. Translation gives CASSSFAFNTGELFF.